This T cell receptor (beta chain) came from a study of blood T cell repertoires in COVID-19. Study-wide context: Sources were T cells, B-cell-depleted T cells, or PBMCs; the material itself was cDNA or gDNA.

Trimming pared 2 bases from V and 0 bases from J, leaving 11 bases between. Germline CDR1 SGHRS, CDR2 YFSETQ. This CDR3 is 16 amino acids long. TCRdb's table, derived via immunoSEQ multiplex PCR, lists solely in-frame clones and lacks some. The profile covers around 99,000 clones, with around 81% appearing a single time and approximately 9% taken by the ten largest. What was sequenced was peripheral blood. The chain couples TRBV5-1 to TRBJ2-2; D possibly corresponds to TRBD1 (5 bases). This receptor was obtained from a man in his forties or fifties who had recovered from COVID-19. CDR3 coding DNA: TGCGCCAGCAGCTTAGTTCAGGGTACGAACACCGGGGAGCTGTTTTTT. Translated: CASSLVQGTNTGELFF.